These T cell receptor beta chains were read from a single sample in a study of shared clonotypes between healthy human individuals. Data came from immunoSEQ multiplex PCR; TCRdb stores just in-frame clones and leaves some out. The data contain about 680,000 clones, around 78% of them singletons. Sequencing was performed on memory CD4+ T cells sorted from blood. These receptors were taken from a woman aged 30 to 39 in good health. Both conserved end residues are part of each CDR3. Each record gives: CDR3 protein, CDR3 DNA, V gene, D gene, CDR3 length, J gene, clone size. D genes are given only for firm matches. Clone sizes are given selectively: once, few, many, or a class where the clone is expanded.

CDR3 protein: CASSSHSEGWETQYF; CDR3 DNA: TGTGCCAGCAGCTCTCATAGTGAAGGCTGGGAGACCCAGTACTTC; V gene: TRBV12-1; D gene: .; CDR3 length: 15; J gene: TRBJ2-5; clone size: .
CDR3 protein: CASSLGGNYGYTF; CDR3 DNA: TGTGCCAGCAGCTTAGGCGGCAATTATGGCTACACCTTC; V gene: TRBV11-2; D gene: .; CDR3 length: 13; J gene: TRBJ1-2; clone size: .
CDR3 protein: CASSSREAHEQYF; CDR3 DNA: TGTGCCAGCAGCTCGCGGGAGGCGCACGAGCAGTACTTC; V gene: TRBV7-3; D gene: TRBD2; CDR3 length: 13; J gene: TRBJ2-7; clone size: .
CDR3 protein: CASSEVYREDQYF; CDR3 DNA: TGTGCCAGCAGTGAAGTGTACAGGGAGGACCAGTACTTC; V gene: TRBV6-1; D gene: .; CDR3 length: 13; J gene: TRBJ2-5; clone size: .
CDR3 protein: CASSQGEGNAPQHF; CDR3 DNA: TGCGCCAGCAGCCAAGGGGAGGGCAATGCGCCCCAGCATTTT; V gene: TRBV4-1; D gene: .; CDR3 length: 14; J gene: TRBJ1-5; clone size: few
CDR3 protein: CASTFQSSGEGEQYF; CDR3 DNA: TGTGCCAGCACGTTCCAGTCTAGCGGGGAAGGCGAGCAGTACTTC; V gene: TRBV6-1; D gene: TRBD2; CDR3 length: 15; J gene: TRBJ2-7; clone size: .
CDR3 protein: CASSRDATDTQYF; CDR3 DNA: TGTGCCAGCAGTAGGGATGCAACAGATACGCAGTATTTT; V gene: TRBV14; D gene: .; CDR3 length: 13; J gene: TRBJ2-3; clone size: .
CDR3 protein: CATSTSGYGYTF; CDR3 DNA: TGTGCCACCTCGACATCAGGCTATGGCTACACCTTC; V gene: TRBV28; D gene: .; CDR3 length: 12; J gene: TRBJ1-2; clone size: .
CDR3 protein: CASSLTGGTEAFF; CDR3 DNA: TGTGCCAGCAGTTTAACCGGGGGCACTGAAGCTTTCTTT; V gene: TRBV28; D gene: .; CDR3 length: 13; J gene: TRBJ1-1; clone size: .
CDR3 protein: CASSFGPRANTGELFF; CDR3 DNA: TGTGCCAGCAGCTTTGGACCCAGAGCGAACACCGGGGAGCTGTTTTTT; V gene: TRBV5-4; D gene: .; CDR3 length: 16; J gene: TRBJ2-2; clone size: .
CDR3 protein: CASSSLAGNTEAFF; CDR3 DNA: TGTGCCAGCAGCTCCCTGGCAGGGAACACTGAAGCTTTCTTT; V gene: TRBV7-2; D gene: .; CDR3 length: 14; J gene: TRBJ1-1; clone size: .
CDR3 protein: CASSRGTSGGSYEQYF; CDR3 DNA: TGTGCCAGCAGCCGAGGGACTAGCGGGGGCTCCTACGAGCAGTACTTC; V gene: TRBV28; D gene: TRBD2; CDR3 length: 16; J gene: TRBJ2-7; clone size: .
CDR3 protein: CAISESGALDGYTF; CDR3 DNA: TGTGCCATCAGTGAGTCGGGCGCCTTGGACGGCTACACCTTC; V gene: TRBV10-3; D gene: .; CDR3 length: 14; J gene: TRBJ1-2; clone size: few
CDR3 protein: CASSFRQGVNQPQHF; CDR3 DNA: TGTGCCAGCAGTTTTCGGCAGGGTGTAAATCAGCCCCAGCATTTT; V gene: TRBV27; D gene: .; CDR3 length: 15; J gene: TRBJ1-5; clone size: .
CDR3 protein: CASRTGTKSYTF; CDR3 DNA: TGTGCCAGCAGGACCGGGACAAAGAGCTACACCTTC; V gene: TRBV28; D gene: .; CDR3 length: 12; J gene: TRBJ1-2; clone size: .
CDR3 protein: CASSLAWGFQETQYF; CDR3 DNA: TGTGCCAGCAGCTTAGCGTGGGGGTTCCAAGAGACCCAGTACTTC; V gene: TRBV7-7; D gene: .; CDR3 length: 15; J gene: TRBJ2-5; clone size: .
CDR3 protein: CASSIPGFRNEQYF; CDR3 DNA: TGTGCCAGTAGTATCCCAGGATTCAGGAACGAGCAGTACTTC; V gene: TRBV19; D gene: .; CDR3 length: 14; J gene: TRBJ2-7; clone size: .
CDR3 protein: CASSAELVSRTEQYF; CDR3 DNA: TGCGCCAGCAGCGCGGAGCTTGTATCACGTACCGAGCAGTACTTC; V gene: TRBV5-1; D gene: .; CDR3 length: 15; J gene: TRBJ2-7; clone size: .
CDR3 protein: CAISEPGQGPSNYGYTF; CDR3 DNA: TGTGCCATCAGTGAACCGGGACAGGGGCCTTCTAACTATGGCTACACCTTC; V gene: TRBV10-3; D gene: TRBD1; CDR3 length: 17; J gene: TRBJ1-2; clone size: few
CDR3 protein: CASSLRSIGKYSGANVLTF; CDR3 DNA: TGTGCCAGCAGCTTAAGGTCGATAGGGAAGTATTCTGGGGCCAACGTCCTGACTTTC; V gene: TRBV7-2; D gene: .; CDR3 length: 19; J gene: TRBJ2-6; clone size: .
CDR3 protein: CASSGTGGQETQYF; CDR3 DNA: TGTGCCAGCAGCGGGACAGGGGGACAAGAGACCCAGTACTTC; V gene: TRBV4-2; D gene: TRBD1; CDR3 length: 14; J gene: TRBJ2-5; clone size: .
CDR3 protein: CASPKYSLHPYGYTF; CDR3 DNA: TGCGCCAGCCCGAAATATTCTCTACATCCTTATGGCTACACCTTC; V gene: TRBV10-1; D gene: .; CDR3 length: 15; J gene: TRBJ1-2; clone size: .
CDR3 protein: CASSRPGTWTQYF; CDR3 DNA: TGTGCCAGCAGCCGACCTGGGACTTGGACGCAGTATTTT; V gene: TRBV7-2; D gene: .; CDR3 length: 13; J gene: TRBJ2-3; clone size: .
CDR3 protein: CASSHGTSRTEAFF; CDR3 DNA: TGTGCCAGCAGCCACGGGACGTCGAGGACTGAAGCTTTCTTT; V gene: TRBV7-9; D gene: .; CDR3 length: 14; J gene: TRBJ1-1; clone size: .
CDR3 protein: CAISQGETQYF; CDR3 DNA: TGTGCCATCAGCCAAGGGGAGACCCAGTACTTC; V gene: TRBV10-3; D gene: .; CDR3 length: 11; J gene: TRBJ2-5; clone size: .
CDR3 protein: CASSLAATQYF; CDR3 DNA: TGTGCCAGCAGCTTAGCGGCGACCCAGTACTTC; V gene: TRBV7-8; D gene: .; CDR3 length: 11; J gene: TRBJ2-5; clone size: .
CDR3 protein: CASRRGGRGAREQYF; CDR3 DNA: TGTGCCAGCAGGAGGGGGGGGAGAGGGGCACGCGAGCAGTACTTC; V gene: TRBV27; D gene: .; CDR3 length: 15; J gene: TRBJ2-7; clone size: once
CDR3 protein: CASILDRGSGNTIYF; CDR3 DNA: TGTGCCAGCATACTCGACAGGGGCTCTGGAAACACCATATATTTT; V gene: TRBV2; D gene: TRBD1; CDR3 length: 15; J gene: TRBJ1-3; clone size: .
CDR3 protein: CASSLLGQTEKLFF; CDR3 DNA: TGTGCCAGCAGTTTATTAGGACAGACTGAAAAACTGTTTTTT; V gene: TRBV27; D gene: .; CDR3 length: 14; J gene: TRBJ1-4; clone size: .
CDR3 protein: CAISADRGGPEAFF; CDR3 DNA: TGTGCCATCAGTGCTGACAGGGGGGGCCCTGAAGCTTTCTTT; V gene: TRBV10-3; D gene: TRBD1; CDR3 length: 14; J gene: TRBJ1-1; clone size: few
CDR3 protein: CASRRGGRDNQPQHF; CDR3 DNA: TGTGCCAGCAGGCGAGGGGGACGGGACAATCAGCCCCAGCATTTT; V gene: TRBV27; D gene: .; CDR3 length: 15; J gene: TRBJ1-5; clone size: .
CDR3 protein: CASTSFEGEAFF; CDR3 DNA: TGTGCCAGCACTTCCTTCGAAGGTGAAGCTTTCTTT; V gene: TRBV6-5; D gene: .; CDR3 length: 12; J gene: TRBJ1-1; clone size: once
CDR3 protein: CASSPGTGSSGNTIYF; CDR3 DNA: TGCGCCAGCAGCCCCGGGACAGGGAGCTCTGGAAACACCATATATTTT; V gene: TRBV4-1; D gene: TRBD1; CDR3 length: 16; J gene: TRBJ1-3; clone size: .
CDR3 protein: CASRAFDEQFF; CDR3 DNA: TGTGCCAGCAGGGCGTTTGATGAGCAGTTCTTC; V gene: TRBV28; D gene: .; CDR3 length: 11; J gene: TRBJ2-1; clone size: .
CDR3 protein: CASSLDPVGGAYNEQFF; CDR3 DNA: TGTGCCAGCAGCTTAGATCCTGTGGGAGGGGCTTACAATGAGCAGTTCTTC; V gene: TRBV11-2; D gene: TRBD2; CDR3 length: 17; J gene: TRBJ2-1; clone size: .
CDR3 protein: CASSAAGLGGDTQYF; CDR3 DNA: TGTGCCAGCAGTGCGGCTGGACTAGGCGGAGATACGCAGTATTTT; V gene: TRBV6-4; D gene: TRBD2; CDR3 length: 15; J gene: TRBJ2-3; clone size: once
CDR3 protein: CASSQDRVAEETQYF; CDR3 DNA: TGTGCCAGCAGCCAAGATCGAGTAGCGGAAGAGACCCAGTACTTC; V gene: TRBV4-2; D gene: .; CDR3 length: 15; J gene: TRBJ2-5; clone size: .
CDR3 protein: CAIGQGGEETQYF; CDR3 DNA: TGTGCCATCGGGCAGGGGGGGGAAGAGACCCAGTACTTC; V gene: TRBV10-3; D gene: .; CDR3 length: 13; J gene: TRBJ2-5; clone size: .
CDR3 protein: CASSYSKGQNYGYTF; CDR3 DNA: TGTGCCAGCAGTTACTCGAAAGGCCAGAACTATGGCTACACCTTC; V gene: TRBV6-6; D gene: .; CDR3 length: 15; J gene: TRBJ1-2; clone size: .
CDR3 protein: CASSLEGRGDTDTQYF; CDR3 DNA: TGCGCCAGCAGCTTGGAGGGCCGGGGCGACACAGATACGCAGTATTTT; V gene: TRBV5-1; D gene: .; CDR3 length: 16; J gene: TRBJ2-3; clone size: few
CDR3 protein: CASSQGGRGVGDGELFF; CDR3 DNA: TGCGCCAGCAGCCAAGGCGGCAGGGGGGTCGGAGACGGGGAGCTGTTTTTT; V gene: TRBV4-1; D gene: .; CDR3 length: 17; J gene: TRBJ2-2; clone size: .
CDR3 protein: CSAQTNEQFF; CDR3 DNA: TGCAGTGCGCAAACCAATGAGCAGTTCTTC; V gene: TRBV20-1; D gene: .; CDR3 length: 10; J gene: TRBJ2-1; clone size: .
CDR3 protein: CAGLSQADGEQFF; CDR3 DNA: TGTGCCGGTTTGAGCCAAGCGGACGGTGAGCAGTTCTTC; V gene: TRBV7-9; D gene: .; CDR3 length: 13; J gene: TRBJ2-1; clone size: .
CDR3 protein: CASSFSTDLSNQPQHF; CDR3 DNA: TGTGCCAGCAGCTTCTCGACAGACCTTAGCAATCAGCCCCAGCATTTT; V gene: TRBV5-5; D gene: .; CDR3 length: 16; J gene: TRBJ1-5; clone size: .
CDR3 protein: CASSFRNYPNEKLFF; CDR3 DNA: TGTGCCAGCAGTTTTAGAAACTATCCTAATGAAAAACTGTTTTTT; V gene: TRBV27; D gene: .; CDR3 length: 15; J gene: TRBJ1-4; clone size: few
CDR3 protein: CASTKGGGEQFF; CDR3 DNA: TGTGCCAGTACCAAAGGGGGTGGGGAGCAGTTCTTC; V gene: TRBV19; D gene: .; CDR3 length: 12; J gene: TRBJ2-1; clone size: .
CDR3 protein: CASSPRVPSTDTQYF; CDR3 DNA: TGTGCCAGCAGCCCCCGGGTCCCTAGCACAGATACGCAGTATTTT; V gene: TRBV27; D gene: .; CDR3 length: 15; J gene: TRBJ2-3; clone size: .
CDR3 protein: CASSTGQGTYEQYF; CDR3 DNA: TGTGCCAGCAGCACCGGACAGGGGACCTACGAGCAGTACTTC; V gene: TRBV5-6; D gene: TRBD1; CDR3 length: 14; J gene: TRBJ2-7; clone size: .